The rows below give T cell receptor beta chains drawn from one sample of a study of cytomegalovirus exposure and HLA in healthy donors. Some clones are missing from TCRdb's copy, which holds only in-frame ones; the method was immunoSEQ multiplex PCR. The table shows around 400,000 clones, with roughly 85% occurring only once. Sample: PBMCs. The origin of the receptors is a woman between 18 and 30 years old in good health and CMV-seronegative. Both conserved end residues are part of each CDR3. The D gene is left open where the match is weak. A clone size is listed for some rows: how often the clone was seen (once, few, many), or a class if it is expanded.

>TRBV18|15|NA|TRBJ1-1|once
TGTGCCAGCTCTCCCCCAGGGAACATGAACACTGAAGCTTTCTTT
CASSPPGNMNTEAFF
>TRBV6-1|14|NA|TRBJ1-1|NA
TGTGCCAGCAGCGCGGGGACGGCTAACACTGAAGCTTTCTTT
CASSAGTANTEAFF
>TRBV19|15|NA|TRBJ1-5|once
TGTGCCAGTACTGTATCGTCGGGGGGATATCAGCCCCAGCATTTT
CASTVSSGGYQPQHF
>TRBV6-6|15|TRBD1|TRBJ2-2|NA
TGTGCCAGCAGTACCGGGACAGCGAACACCGGGGAGCTGTTTTTT
CASSTGTANTGELFF
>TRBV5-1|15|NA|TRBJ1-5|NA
TGCGCCAGCAGCTTGGGCGGCACCCTAAATCAGCCCCAGCATTTT
CASSLGGTLNQPQHF
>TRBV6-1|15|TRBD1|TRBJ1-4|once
TGTGCCAGCAGTGAGTTCGGGACAGAAAATGAAAAACTGTTTTTT
CASSEFGTENEKLFF
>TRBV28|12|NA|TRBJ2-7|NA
TGTGCCAGCAGTTTGGGACTTCTGGAGCAGTACTTC
CASSLGLLEQYF
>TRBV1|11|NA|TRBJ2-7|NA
TGCACCAGCAGCCGACTAGGCGAGCAGTACTTC
CTSSRLGEQYF
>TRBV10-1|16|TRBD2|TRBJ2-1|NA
TGCGCCAGCAGTGAGCCGAGCGGGGGGGCCGGGAATGAGCAGTTCTTC
CASSEPSGGAGNEQFF
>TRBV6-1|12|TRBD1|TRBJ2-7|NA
TGTGCCAGCAGAGACAGGGTGGGCGAGCAGTACTTC
CASRDRVGEQYF
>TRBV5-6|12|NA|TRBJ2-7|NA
TGTGCCAGCAGCTTGCGGCAGGTCGAGCAGTACTTC
CASSLRQVEQYF
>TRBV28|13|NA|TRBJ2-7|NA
TGTGCCAGCAGTTTTTCAGGGTACTACGAGCAGTACTTC
CASSFSGYYEQYF
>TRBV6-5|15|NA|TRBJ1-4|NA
TGTGCCAGCAGTTACTCGAGACGGGAGAATGAAAAACTGTTTTTT
CASSYSRRENEKLFF
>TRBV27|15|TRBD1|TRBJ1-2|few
TGTGCCAGCAGTTTTATGGGACAGCCTTTGGGGGGCTACACCTTC
CASSFMGQPLGGYTF
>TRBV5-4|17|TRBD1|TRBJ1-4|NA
TGTGCCAGCACCGTGAAAGGCCCGGGACAGGCAAATGAAAAACTGTTTTTT
CASTVKGPGQANEKLFF
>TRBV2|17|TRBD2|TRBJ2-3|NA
TGTGCCAGCACTCGCGGTGGGCGGGGGGCCCTCACAGATACGCAGTATTTT
CASTRGGRGALTDTQYF
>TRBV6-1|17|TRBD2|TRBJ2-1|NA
TGTGCCAGCAGTGACCCGCTTAGCGGGAGCTCCTACAATGAGCAGTTCTTC
CASSDPLSGSSYNEQFF
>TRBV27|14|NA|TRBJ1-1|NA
TGTGCCAGCAGCAATCGGGCGGGGTGGACTGAAGCTTTCTTT
CASSNRAGWTEAFF
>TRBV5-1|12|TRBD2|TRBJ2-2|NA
TGCGCCAGCAGCGCGGGGGCCGGGGAGCTGTTTTTT
CASSAGAGELFF
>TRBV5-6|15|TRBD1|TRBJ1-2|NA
TGTGCCAGCCGACTAGATCAGGGGGCCTTCGACGGCTACACCTTC
CASRLDQGAFDGYTF
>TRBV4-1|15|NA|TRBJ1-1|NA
TGCGCCAGCAGCCAAGAACGACAGATGAACACTGAAGCTTTCTTT
CASSQERQMNTEAFF
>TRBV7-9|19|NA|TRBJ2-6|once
TGTGCCAGCAGCTCACTAAGACCGTCCCCTAACTCTGGGGCCAACGTCCTGACTTTC
CASSSLRPSPNSGANVLTF
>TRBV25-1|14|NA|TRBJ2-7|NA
TGTGCCAGCAGCGAAGCCGGGACAAGCTACGAGCAGTACTTC
CASSEAGTSYEQYF
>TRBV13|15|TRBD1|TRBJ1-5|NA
TGTGCCAGCAGCTTAGGGACAGGGGTCACTCAGCCCCAGCATTTT
CASSLGTGVTQPQHF
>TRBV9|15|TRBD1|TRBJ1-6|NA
TGTGCCAGCAGCGCCACACAGGGGGCAAATTCACCCCTCCACTTT
CASSATQGANSPLHF
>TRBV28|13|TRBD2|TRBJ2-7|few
TGTGCCAGCAATAATCGGGAGGCTGGGGAGCAGTACTTC
CASNNREAGEQYF
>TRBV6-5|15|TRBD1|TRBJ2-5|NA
TGTGCCAGCAGTTACTTGACAGGGGGTCAAGAGACCCAGTACTTC
CASSYLTGGQETQYF
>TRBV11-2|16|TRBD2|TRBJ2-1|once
TGTGCCAGCAGCCGCCCGGGTTCTAGCGGGCACAATGAGCAGTTCTTC
CASSRPGSSGHNEQFF
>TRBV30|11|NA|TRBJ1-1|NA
TGTGCCTGGAGCCCAGAGGTAGGAGCTTTCTTT
CAWSPEVGAFF
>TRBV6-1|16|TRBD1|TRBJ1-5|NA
TGTGCCAGCAGTGAAACCGGGACAGGGGGCAGTCAGCCCCAGCATTTT
CASSETGTGGSQPQHF
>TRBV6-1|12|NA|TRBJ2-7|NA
TGTGCCAGCCATAGGACAGTTGGCGAGCAGTACTTC
CASHRTVGEQYF
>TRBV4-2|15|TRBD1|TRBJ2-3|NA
TGTGCCAGCAGCCAAGGAGGGACAGGGAGTGATACGCAGTATTTT
CASSQGGTGSDTQYF
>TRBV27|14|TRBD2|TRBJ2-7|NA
TGTGCCAGCAAACGCGCGGGGGGCTCCTACGAGCAGTACTTC
CASKRAGGSYEQYF
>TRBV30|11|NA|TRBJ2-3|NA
TGTGCCTGGAGTTCCGCAGATACGCAGTATTTT
CAWSSADTQYF
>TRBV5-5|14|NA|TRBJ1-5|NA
TGTGCCAGCAGCCCGGCGACAGGTAGGACGCCCCAGCATTTT
CASSPATGRTPQHF
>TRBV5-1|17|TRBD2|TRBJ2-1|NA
TGCGCCAGCAGCTTGGCTAGCGGGAGTAGCTCCTACAATGAGCAGTTCTTC
CASSLASGSSSYNEQFF
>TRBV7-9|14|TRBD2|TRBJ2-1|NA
TGTGCCAGCAGCTTGCAGCGGGGGGGCAATGAGCAGTTCTTC
CASSLQRGGNEQFF
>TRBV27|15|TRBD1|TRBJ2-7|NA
TGTGCCAGCAGTTTACGAACAGGGGGCTTAGACGAGCAGTACTTC
CASSLRTGGLDEQYF
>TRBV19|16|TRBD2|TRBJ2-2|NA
TGTGCCAGTAGGACCCGGGGGGGTGCGGACACCGGGGAGCTGTTTTTT
CASRTRGGADTGELFF
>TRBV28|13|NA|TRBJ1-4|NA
TGTGCCAGCAGTCGGGGAGCCAATGAAAAACTGTTTTTT
CASSRGANEKLFF
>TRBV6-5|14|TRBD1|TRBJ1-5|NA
TGTGCCAGCAGACCACAGGGGGCTCATCAGCCCCAGCATTTT
CASRPQGAHQPQHF
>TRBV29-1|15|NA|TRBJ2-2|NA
TGCAGCGTTGAAGAATTGCAGGGGACCACCGGGGAGCTGTTTTTT
CSVEELQGTTGELFF
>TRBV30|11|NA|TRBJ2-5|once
TGTGCCTGTACACAATCAGAGACCCAGTACTTC
CACTQSETQYF
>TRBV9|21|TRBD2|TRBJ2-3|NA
TGTGCCAGCAGCGCCAATCTATGGGGGACTAGCGGGAGGTCGTCCACAGATACGCAGTATTTT
CASSANLWGTSGRSSTDTQYF
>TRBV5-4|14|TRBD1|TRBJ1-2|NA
TGTGCCAGCAGCCATCTGGGGACAGGAAATGGCTACACCTTC
CASSHLGTGNGYTF
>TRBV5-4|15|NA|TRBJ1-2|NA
TGTGCCAGCAGCTTGGGTGCCCTTCGGGGCTATGGCTACACCTTC
CASSLGALRGYGYTF
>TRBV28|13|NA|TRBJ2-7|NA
TGTGCCAGCAGTTTTGGGACACCCGGGGAGCAGTACTTC
CASSFGTPGEQYF
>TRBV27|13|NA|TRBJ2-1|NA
TGTGCCAGCAGCATTAACAGGGTCCATGAGCAGTTCTTC
CASSINRVHEQFF
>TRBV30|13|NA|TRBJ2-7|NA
TGTGCCTTGGCCCCCGGACAGGCGGGGGAGCAGTACTTC
CALAPGQAGEQYF
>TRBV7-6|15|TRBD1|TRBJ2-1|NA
TGTGCCAGCAGCAACCAACAGGGGGTCCACAATGAGCAGTTCTTC
CASSNQQGVHNEQFF
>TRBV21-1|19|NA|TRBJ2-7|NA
TGTGCCAGCAGCAAATCTCCCGACAGGGGGCCTCCTGCTACCTACGAGCAGTACTTC
CASSKSPDRGPPATYEQYF
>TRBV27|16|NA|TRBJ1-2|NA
TGTGCCAGCAGTTTTACAGGGCCGACGGCTAACTATGGCTACACCTTC
CASSFTGPTANYGYTF
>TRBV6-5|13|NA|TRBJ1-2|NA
TGTGCCAGCAGTTACGGAAGGAGCGATGGCTACACCTTC
CASSYGRSDGYTF
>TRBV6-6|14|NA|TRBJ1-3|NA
TGTGCCAGCACCCTGACAGGTACTGGAAACACCATATATTTT
CASTLTGTGNTIYF
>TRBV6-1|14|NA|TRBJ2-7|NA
TGTGCCAGCAGTGAGGGAGGCGCGAAGTACGAGCAGTACTTC
CASSEGGAKYEQYF